The 5 T cell receptor beta chains below come from one sample, sequenced in a study of CXCR3-negative and CXCR3-positive naive CD8 T cells. Broader study findings: TRB CDR3s of CXCR3-positive naive cells were more hydrophobic than those of CXCR3-negative naive cells.

The study made its TRB cDNA libraries by 5' RACE, adding UMI labels. Each CDR3 protein gets one entry in TCRdb, which reprocessed the 5' RACE reads and gives no DNA. This sample's table reports some 150,000 distinct CDR3 sequences. The antigens these receptors bind are not known. The sample consisted of naive CXCR3+ CD8+ T cells from blood. Sample subset: CD45RO-CCR7+CD27+CD95- naive CD8+ T cells expressing CXCR3 (TNR3+). These TCRs come from a human donor in good health. Some clones in this sample may be carry-over from other donors' samples.

The chain combines TRBV5-6 with TRBJ2-4; TCRdb's D call of TRBD1 is untestable without DNA. CDR1 and CDR2 from the germline V gene are SGHDT and YYEEEE. The CDR3 extends over 15 amino acids. The CDR3 here is CASSLGDGQGGRGYF.

This chain joins TRBV28 and TRBJ1-1; without DNA, the TCRdb call of TRBD1 cannot be checked. Germline V gene sequence: CDR1 MDHEN, CDR2 SYDVKM. The CDR3 is 14 residues long. The CDR3 spells CARTRDDLNTEAFF.

The J gene is TRBJ1-5, the V gene TRBV19; as DNA is missing, the TRBD1 call by TCRdb cannot be tested. The CDR3 runs 15 residues. Germline V lookup: CDR1 LNHDA, CDR2 SQIVND (reference sequence). The CDR3 sequence is CASSPGQGANQPQHF.

This sequence joins TRBV10-3 and TRBJ1-4; the D call from TCRdb, TRBD1, cannot be confirmed without DNA. The CDR3 consists of 11 residues. CDR1 ENHRY and CDR2 SYGVKD come from the germline V gene. The CDR3 sequence: CASGTAEKLFF.

This rearrangement joins TRBV9 to TRBJ2-5; the TRBD2 assignment by TCRdb is unverifiable without DNA. CDR3 length: 15 residues. Looked up from germline, CDR1 is SGDLS and CDR2 is YYNGEE. The CDR3 here is CASSVEGTEGETQYF.